This T cell receptor beta chain came from a study of OX40 agonist ivuxolimab in advanced cancers. Study summary: Patients' therapy was ivuxolimab, an antibody that acts as an agonist of OX40 (CD134). Broader study findings: Undetermined was the antigen specificity of the expanded peripheral T cells.

The CDR3 sequence is 14 residues long. V was cut by 0 bases and J by 2 bases, with 8 bases left in between. Germline V gene lookup returns CDR1 MNHEY and CDR2 SVGAGI. Patients were excluded for autoimmune disease history or systemic immunosuppression. Blood draws occurred at baseline, cycle 4 day 1, and cycle 7 day 1. TCRdb keeps only in-frame clones here, not all; method: immunoSEQ multiplex PCR. The sample lists about 15,000 clones, roughly 77% occurring once. About this clone: Its cognate antigen is unknown.

J is TRBJ2-7 and V is TRBV6-5; no firm D call. This clonotype was obtained from an adult with an advanced solid tumor such as melanoma, head and neck, liver or kidney cancer. Sequenced here: CD4+ or CD8+ T cells sorted from blood, sampled in a trial of the OX40 agonist ivuxolimab. CDR3 nucleotides: TGTGCCAGCAGTTACTCTAGCCGTACCTACGAGCAGTACTTC. It specifies CASSYSSRTYEQYF.